This T cell receptor (beta chain) was profiled in a study of blood T cell repertoires in COVID-19. Overall study context: COVID-19 samples collected from the United States, Italy and Spain covered acute and convalescent phases. The cDNA or gDNA used as material had been derived from T cells, B-cell-depleted T cells, or PBMCs.

Participants were aged about 18 to 95 years, lived in over 20 US areas, and enrolled virtually. As handled by the study authors: Nucleated cell number was recorded as an estimate derived from reference gene primer amplification. Method: immunoSEQ multiplex PCR; TCRdb's copy keeps in-frame clones and lacks some. V, J and clone size reflect that table, while D and trimming were determined from the DNA. Among some 460,000 clones, about 90% were seen once, and the ten largest hold roughly 2%. The CDR3 sequence is 11 residues long. V shed 7 bases, J shed 9 bases, and the junction held 3 bases outside the gene matches. CDR1 is LNHNV and CDR2 is YYDKDF in the germline V gene (reference sequence).

Sequenced material: PBMCs or T cells enriched from blood (not recorded which). This sequence originates from a woman aged 18-30 years with acute COVID-19. The V gene is TRBV15, the J gene TRBJ2-1; 7 nucleotides line up with TRBD1. The CDR3 DNA reads TGTGCCACCACTCCAGGGGGTGAGCAGTTCTTC. Its protein is CATTPGGEQFF.